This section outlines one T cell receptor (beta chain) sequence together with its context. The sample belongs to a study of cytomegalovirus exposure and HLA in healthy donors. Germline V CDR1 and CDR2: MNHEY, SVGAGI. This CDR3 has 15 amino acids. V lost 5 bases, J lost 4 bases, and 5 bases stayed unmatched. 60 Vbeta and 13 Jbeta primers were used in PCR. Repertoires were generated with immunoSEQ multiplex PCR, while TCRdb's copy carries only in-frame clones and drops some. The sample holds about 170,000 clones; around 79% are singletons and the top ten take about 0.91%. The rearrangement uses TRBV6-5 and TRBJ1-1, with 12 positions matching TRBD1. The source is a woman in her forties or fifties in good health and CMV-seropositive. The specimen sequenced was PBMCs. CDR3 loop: CASSSPGQGATEAFF. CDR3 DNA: TGTGCCAGCAGTAGTCCGGGACAGGGGGCCACTGAAGCTTTCTTT.